Here is one T cell receptor (beta chain) with its context. This entry belongs to a study of T cell changes during pregnancy in multiple sclerosis. Sequenced by immunoSEQ multiplex PCR; TCRdb stores in-frame clones only, minus some. The profile shows about 43,000 clones, over 70% of them singletons. CDR3 length equals 11 residues. Looked up from germline, CDR1 is DFQATT and CDR2 is SNEGSKA (reference sequence). Between the trimmed V and J ends, which lost 7 bases and 3 bases, there was a span of 8 bases. The chain employs TRBV20-1 and TRBJ2-3, with TRBD1 as a possible D gene (6 bases). Sequences were derived from peripheral blood, sampled in the first trimester of pregnancy. This receptor was taken from a female donor in good health, enrolled as a control in a pregnancy study. The CDR3 region has the DNA TGCAGTGGAACAGGGACAGATACGCAGTATTTT. Its protein product is CSGTGTDTQYF.